This TCR beta chain was observed in a study of T-cell memory formation after mild COVID-19. From germline, CDR1 is SGHRS and CDR2 YFSETQ. V gave up 0 bases and J gave up 4 bases, with 7 bases separating them. This CDR3 is built from 13 residues. This clonotype was seen a few times. TCRdb passed the 5' RACE reads through MiXCR, listing each CDR3 protein once. The data hold 300,000 or so distinct CDR3 sequences, with 15% observed a single time. Sample: PBMCs or a T cell subset sorted from them (not recorded which). This TCR derives from a man younger than 35 who had mild COVID-19 (a few samples of this study predate the infection). Cell type and time point are not known. The chain is built from TRBV5-1 and TRBJ2-5; the D is unclear. This CDR3 reads CASSLGSVETQYF. The CDR3 nucleotides are TGCGCCAGCAGCTTGGGCTCCGTAGAGACCCAGTACTTC.